This T cell receptor beta chain was documented in a study of cytomegalovirus exposure and HLA in healthy donors. The study ran its PCR with 60 Vbeta and 13 Jbeta primers. Method: immunoSEQ multiplex PCR; TCRdb's copy keeps in-frame clones and lacks some. This listing includes 100,000 to 150,000 clones. CDR3 length: 14 residues. Germline CDR1 reads SQVTM; CDR2 reads ANQGSEA. Trimming removed 1 base from V and 4 bases from J, with 12 bases in between. Material: PBMCs. The receptor was derived from a man aged 30 to 45 in good health and CMV-seronegative. The chain combines TRBV29-1 with TRBJ2-3, with D maybe TRBD2 (6 bases). The CDR3 nucleotides are TGCAGCGTTGAAGCGGCGGAGGGCCCAGATACGCAGTATTTT. Translating gives CSVEAAEGPDTQYF.